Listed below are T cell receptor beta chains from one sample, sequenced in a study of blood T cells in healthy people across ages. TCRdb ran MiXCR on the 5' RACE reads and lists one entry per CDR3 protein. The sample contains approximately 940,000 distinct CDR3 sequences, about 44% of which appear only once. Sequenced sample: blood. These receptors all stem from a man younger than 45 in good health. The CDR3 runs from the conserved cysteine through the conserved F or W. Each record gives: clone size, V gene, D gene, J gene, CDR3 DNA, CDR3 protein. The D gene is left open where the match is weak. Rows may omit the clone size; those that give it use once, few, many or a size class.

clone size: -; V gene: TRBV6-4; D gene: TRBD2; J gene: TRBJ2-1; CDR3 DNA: TGTGCCAGCAGCCAAACTAGCGGGGCCAATGAGCAGTTCTTC; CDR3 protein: CASSQTSGANEQFF
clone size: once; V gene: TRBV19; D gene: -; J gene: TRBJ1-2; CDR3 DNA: TGTGCCAGTAGATTGGAGCTTCTCGCTAACTATGGCTACACCTTC; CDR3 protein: CASRLELLANYGYTF
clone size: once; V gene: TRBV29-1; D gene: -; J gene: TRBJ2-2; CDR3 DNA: TGCAGCGTTGAAGATCCGTCTCTGAACACCGAGGAGCTGTTTTTT; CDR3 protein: CSVEDPSLNTEELFF
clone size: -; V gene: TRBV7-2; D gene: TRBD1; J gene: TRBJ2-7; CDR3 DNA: TGTGCCAGCAGCTCAGAAGGGGGCGCGGAGCAGTACTTC; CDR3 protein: CASSSEGGAEQYF
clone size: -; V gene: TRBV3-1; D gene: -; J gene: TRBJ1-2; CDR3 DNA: TGTGCCAGCAGCCAGGATCTGACCAGCAGGAGCTATGGCTACACCTTC; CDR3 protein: CASSQDLTSRSYGYTF
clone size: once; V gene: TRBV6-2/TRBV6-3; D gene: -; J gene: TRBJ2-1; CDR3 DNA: TGTGCCTGCGGTACCACCTACAATGAGCAGTTCTTC; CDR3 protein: CACGTTYNEQFF
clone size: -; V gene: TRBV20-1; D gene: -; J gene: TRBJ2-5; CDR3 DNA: TGCAGTGCTAGAGAAGGGCCCCGGGGGGAGACCCAGTACTTC; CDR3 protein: CSAREGPRGETQYF
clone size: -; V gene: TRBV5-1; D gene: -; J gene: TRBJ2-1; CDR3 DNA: TGCGCCAGCAGCGTGCGACAGGTGAATGAGCAGTTCTTC; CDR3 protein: CASSVRQVNEQFF
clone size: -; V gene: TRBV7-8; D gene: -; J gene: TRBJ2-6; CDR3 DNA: TGTGCCAGCAGCTTAGGGCCGGCGTCGGGGGCCAACGTCCTGACTTTC; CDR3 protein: CASSLGPASGANVLTF
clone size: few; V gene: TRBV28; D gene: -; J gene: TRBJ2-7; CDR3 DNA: TGTGCCAGCAGTTCCAGGGACGGGAACGAGCAGTACTTC; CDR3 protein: CASSSRDGNEQYF
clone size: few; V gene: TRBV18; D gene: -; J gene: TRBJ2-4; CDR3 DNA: TGTGCCAGCTCACCAGGGTTGGACATTCAGTACTTC; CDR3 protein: CASSPGLDIQYF
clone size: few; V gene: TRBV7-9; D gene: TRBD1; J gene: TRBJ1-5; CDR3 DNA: TGTGCCAGCAGCTTAGGAACAGGGGTCAATCAGCCCCAGCATTTT; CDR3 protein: CASSLGTGVNQPQHF
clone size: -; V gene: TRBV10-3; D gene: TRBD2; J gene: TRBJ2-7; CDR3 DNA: TGTGCCATCAGTGAGTCGGTGGGGGGGATCGACGAGCAGTACTTC; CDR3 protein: CAISESVGGIDEQYF
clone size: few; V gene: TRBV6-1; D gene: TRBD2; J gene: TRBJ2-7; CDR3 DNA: TGTGCCAGCAGTGAAGCGCTAGCGGGGGGGCTTCGGGTCCACGAGCAGTACTTC; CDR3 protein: CASSEALAGGLRVHEQYF
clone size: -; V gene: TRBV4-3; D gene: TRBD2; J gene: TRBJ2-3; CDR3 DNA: TGCGCCAGCAGCCAAGATCTTCCTAGCGGGATAATGGCAGATACGCAGTATTTT; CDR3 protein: CASSQDLPSGIMADTQYF
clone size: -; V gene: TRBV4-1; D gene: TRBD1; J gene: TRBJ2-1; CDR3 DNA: TGCGCCAGCAGCCAAGGGGAAGGACAGGGGTGGAATGAGCAGTTCTTC; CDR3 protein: CASSQGEGQGWNEQFF
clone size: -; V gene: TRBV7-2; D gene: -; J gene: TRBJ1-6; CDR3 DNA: TGTGCCAGCAGCTTTAATAATTCACCCCTCCACTTT; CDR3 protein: CASSFNNSPLHF
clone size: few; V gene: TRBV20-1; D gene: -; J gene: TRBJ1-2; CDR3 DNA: TGCAGTGCTAGAGGAGGAATGATAAACTATGGCTACACCTTC; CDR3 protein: CSARGGMINYGYTF
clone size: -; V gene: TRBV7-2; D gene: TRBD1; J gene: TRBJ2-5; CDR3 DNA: TGTGCCAGCAGCTTAGCGGGTGACAGGGCCCAAGAGACCCAGTACTTC; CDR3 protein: CASSLAGDRAQETQYF
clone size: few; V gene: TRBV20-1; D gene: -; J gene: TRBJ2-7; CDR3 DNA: TGCAGTGCTAGAGATCCTATCCGGGGCCTTTCGGGAGAGCAGTACTTC; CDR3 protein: CSARDPIRGLSGEQYF
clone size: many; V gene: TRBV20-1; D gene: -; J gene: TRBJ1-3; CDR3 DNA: TGCAGTGCTAGAGATCCGACGGGGAACACCATATATTTT; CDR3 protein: CSARDPTGNTIYF
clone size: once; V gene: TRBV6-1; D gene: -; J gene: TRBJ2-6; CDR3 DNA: TGTGCCAGCTTCGGAGCACAGGCCTCTGGGGCCAACGTCCTGACTTTC; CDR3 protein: CASFGAQASGANVLTF
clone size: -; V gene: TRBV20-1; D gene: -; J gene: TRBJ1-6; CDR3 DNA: TGCAGTGCTAGACAACTGGATCAGCCCTCCTATAATTCACCCCTCCACTTT; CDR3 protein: CSARQLDQPSYNSPLHF
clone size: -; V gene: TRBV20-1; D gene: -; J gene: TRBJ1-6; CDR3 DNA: TGCAGTGCCAGACGGACGGGGTCGGATTCACCCCTCCACTTT; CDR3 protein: CSARRTGSDSPLHF
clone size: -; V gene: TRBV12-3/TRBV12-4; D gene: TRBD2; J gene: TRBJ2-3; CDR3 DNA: TGTGCCAGCAGTTCGCGACTAGCGTCCGGCACAGATACGCAGTATTTT; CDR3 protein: CASSSRLASGTDTQYF
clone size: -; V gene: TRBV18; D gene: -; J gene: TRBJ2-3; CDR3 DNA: TGTGCCAGCTCACCAGTCCCCACTAGCACAGATACGCAGTATTTT; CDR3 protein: CASSPVPTSTDTQYF